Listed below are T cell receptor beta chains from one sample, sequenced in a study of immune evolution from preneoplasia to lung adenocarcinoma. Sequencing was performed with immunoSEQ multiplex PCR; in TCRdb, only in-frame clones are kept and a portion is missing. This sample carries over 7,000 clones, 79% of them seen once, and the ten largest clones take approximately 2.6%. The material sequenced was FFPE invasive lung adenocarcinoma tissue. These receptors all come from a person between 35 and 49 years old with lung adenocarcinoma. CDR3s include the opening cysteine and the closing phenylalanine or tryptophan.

CDR3 protein: CASSLRYTEAFF
V gene: TRBV5-6
J gene: TRBJ1-1

CDR3 protein: CASSRGMNTEAFF
V gene: TRBV11-2
J gene: TRBJ1-1

CDR3 protein: CASSHTVGQGIHEQYF
V gene: TRBV18
J gene: TRBJ2-7

CDR3 protein: CASSPTRDTDTQYF
V gene: TRBV7-2
J gene: TRBJ2-3

CDR3 protein: CASRGFYEQYF
V gene: TRBV28
J gene: TRBJ2-7

CDR3 protein: CASRATGGHQPQHF
V gene: TRBV27
J gene: TRBJ1-5

CDR3 protein: CAWKEGQARAFF
V gene: TRBV30
J gene: TRBJ1-1

CDR3 protein: CASSVGTTVAEAFF
V gene: TRBV9
J gene: TRBJ1-1

CDR3 protein: CASSVRDSSGNTIYF
V gene: TRBV19
J gene: TRBJ1-3

CDR3 protein: CASSLDGRQYEQYF
V gene: TRBV11-3
J gene: TRBJ2-7

CDR3 protein: CASSLGSTGNTIYF
V gene: TRBV7-3
J gene: TRBJ1-3

CDR3 protein: CASSWTQGDTQYF
V gene: TRBV11-3
J gene: TRBJ2-3

CDR3 protein: CASKRQGQGETQYF
V gene: TRBV23-1
J gene: TRBJ2-5

CDR3 protein: CASSRVTDTQYF
V gene: TRBV7-2
J gene: TRBJ2-3

CDR3 protein: CASSPTDSSKGGYTF
V gene: TRBV7-3
J gene: TRBJ1-2

CDR3 protein: CASSSPDTQYF
V gene: TRBV11-2
J gene: TRBJ2-3

CDR3 protein: CASSPGQETPGTEAFF
V gene: TRBV5-1
J gene: TRBJ1-1

CDR3 protein: CASSVLRGGSYNEQFF
V gene: TRBV6-1
J gene: TRBJ2-1

CDR3 protein: CASTSADTQYF
V gene: TRBV25-1
J gene: TRBJ2-3

CDR3 protein: CASSVAFRATETQYF
V gene: TRBV9
J gene: TRBJ2-5

CDR3 protein: CASTRGPNEKLFF
V gene: TRBV5-1
J gene: TRBJ1-4

CDR3 protein: CASTPGQGYNEQFF
V gene: TRBV11-2
J gene: TRBJ2-1

CDR3 protein: CASSSTPNVAKNIQYF
V gene: TRBV11-1
J gene: TRBJ2-4

CDR3 protein: CASWTGYGETQYF
V gene: TRBV28
J gene: TRBJ2-5

CDR3 protein: CASSLLAPNSYNEQFF
V gene: TRBV7-2
J gene: TRBJ2-1

CDR3 protein: CASSQGISAQGGETQYF
V gene: TRBV14
J gene: TRBJ2-5

CDR3 protein: CASSLGEPGELFF
V gene: TRBV7-9
J gene: TRBJ2-2

CDR3 protein: CASRQGHERALHF
V gene: TRBV6-5
J gene: TRBJ1-6

CDR3 protein: CASSQTPLSAETQYF
V gene: TRBV4-1
J gene: TRBJ2-5

CDR3 protein: CASSALTGPYEQYF
V gene: TRBV19
J gene: TRBJ2-7

CDR3 protein: CASSSSPGQGYEQYF
V gene: TRBV18
J gene: TRBJ2-7

CDR3 protein: CASSKQGIFSYEQYF
V gene: TRBV7-2
J gene: TRBJ2-7

CDR3 protein: CASSRMGQGDGYTF
V gene: TRBV4-1
J gene: TRBJ1-2

CDR3 protein: CASSSDTGAMNTEAFF
V gene: TRBV5-6
J gene: TRBJ1-1

CDR3 protein: CASSLGQGEKLFF
V gene: TRBV11-2
J gene: TRBJ1-4

CDR3 protein: CASSLESGGPETQYF
V gene: TRBV7-9
J gene: TRBJ2-5

CDR3 protein: CANQPKRDRGNTGELFF
V gene: TRBV4-3
J gene: TRBJ2-2

CDR3 protein: CAWSVGQGVHEQYF
V gene: TRBV30
J gene: TRBJ2-7

CDR3 protein: CASSPGTSGGEQYF
V gene: TRBV7-3
J gene: TRBJ2-7

CDR3 protein: CASSLMQGRAFF
V gene: TRBV5-6
J gene: TRBJ1-1

CDR3 protein: CASSLANTGAGELFF
V gene: TRBV7-2
J gene: TRBJ2-2

CDR3 protein: CASSEESYAGRGLLLFF
V gene: TRBV6-1
J gene: TRBJ1-4

CDR3 protein: CAVDRGTDTQYF
V gene: TRBV10-3
J gene: TRBJ2-3

CDR3 protein: CASSDRPQPQHF
V gene: TRBV2
J gene: TRBJ1-5

CDR3 protein: CVSSLASGGRRGYTF
V gene: TRBV7-9
J gene: TRBJ1-2

CDR3 protein: CASRRTGTYGYTF
V gene: TRBV6-5
J gene: TRBJ1-2

CDR3 protein: CASSLGYTDTQYF
V gene: TRBV11-1
J gene: TRBJ2-3

CDR3 protein: CASSQRDTGQGWNEQFF
V gene: TRBV4-1
J gene: TRBJ2-1

CDR3 protein: CASSAREGNEKLFF
V gene: TRBV6-1
J gene: TRBJ1-4

CDR3 protein: CASSQDLGVYEQYF
V gene: TRBV4-2
J gene: TRBJ2-7